This T cell receptor beta chain was sequenced in a study of identical twins. Study-level results: Zero-insertion analyses were open to partial confounding by invariant MAIT and iNKT cells.

This clonotype has more than one count but fewer than ten. Its antigen remains unidentified. Trimming at V came to 5 bases and at J to 5 bases, leaving 14 bases not matched to a gene. CDR1 and CDR2 (germline): MGHRA, YSYEKL. The CDR3 is made up of 16 amino acids. TCRdb re-analysed the 5' RACE reads in MiXCR, keeping a single row per CDR3 protein. The sample has around 530,000 distinct CDR3 sequences; roughly 15% are singletons. The sample was also linked to a second study, of yellow fever vaccine responses in identical twins. This second study notes: Twins' T cell vaccine responses reportedly looked partly convergent, partly personalized.

This sequence was found in a woman aged 18 to 35 in good health. Source material: CD4+ T cells sorted from blood. The J gene is TRBJ2-5, the V gene TRBV4-1, with 7 bases matching TRBD1. CDR3 protein: CASSNPTGTARETQYF. As DNA, the CDR3 is TGCGCCAGCAGCAACCCGACAGGGACGGCCCGGGAGACCCAGTACTTC.